This passage covers 32 T cell receptor beta chains from one sample sequenced in a study of blood T cell repertoires in COVID-19. TCRdb's table, derived via immunoSEQ multiplex PCR, lists solely in-frame clones and lacks some. This table holds around 300,000 clones, 70% to 90% found once. Source material: peripheral blood. These receptors all come from a human donor in a cohort sampled during active COVID-19.

CDR3 region: CASSPSGAPVAGNTIYF. The CDR3 DNA follows: TGTGCCAGCAGTCCAAGTGGGGCGCCGGTTGCTGGAAACACCATATATTTT. This chain uses TRBV6-6 with TRBJ1-3; a possible D gene is TRBD1 (5 bases). V was clipped by 5 bases and J by 2 bases, with 19 bases between them. CDR3 size: 17 residues. Germline V CDR1 and CDR2: MNHNY, SVGAGI (reference sequence).

This chain connects TRBV29-1 to TRBJ1-1; TRBD1 is a possible D gene (6 bases). The CDR3 length is 13 residues. Germline-derived CDR1 and CDR2 are SQVTM and ANQGSEA. V was shortened by 8 bases and J by 6 bases, with 19 bases between the two germline ends. The CDR3 sequence is CSLGKLKGAEAFF. The CDR3 bases are TGCAGCCTTGGAAAGTTGAAGGGGGCTGAAGCTTTCTTT. The variable domain in full, completed from reference TRBV29-1 and TRBJ1-1, reads SAVISQKPSRDICQRGTSLTIQCQVDSQVTMMFWYRQQPGQSLTLIATANQGSEATYESGFVIDKFPISRPNLTFSTLTVSNMSPEDSSIYLCSLGKLKGAEAFFGQGTRLTVV.

The CDR3 here is CASSLGGGADTQYF. CDR3 DNA: TGTGCCAGCAGCTTGGGCGGGGGCGCAGATACGCAGTATTTT. The V gene is TRBV7-7, the J gene TRBJ2-3, with D perhaps matching TRBD2 (7 bases). The CDR3 has 14 amino acids. Trimming shortened V by 3 bases and J by 4 bases, and 11 bases separated the two germline ends. From germline, CDR1 is SSHAT and CDR2 FNYEAQ (reference sequence).

The V gene is TRBV5-1, the J gene TRBJ2-3, with 8 positions matching TRBD2. The CDR3 runs 14 residues. Germline V CDR1 and CDR2: SGHRS, YFSETQ. V dropped 7 bases and J dropped 5; count of bases not matched to a gene: 9. The CDR3 region is CASGKGTREDTQYF. The CDR3, as DNA: TGCGCCAGCGGTAAGGGGACTAGGGAAGATACGCAGTATTTT.

The chain links TRBV7-8 to TRBJ2-3; D remains unclear. Germline V gene lookup returns CDR1 SGHVS and CDR2 FQNEAQ. V was cut by 4 bases and J by 4 bases, with 6 bases left in between. There are 12 residues in the CDR3. CDR3 protein: CASSSVADTQYF. The DNA of the CDR3 is TGTGCCAGCAGCTCAGTGGCAGATACGCAGTATTTT.

The CDR3 spells CASSQRTTSGGADTQYF. The CDR3 DNA sequence: TGTGCCAGCAGCCAAAGGACCACTAGCGGGGGGGCAGATACGCAGTATTTT. This chain joins TRBV3-1 (or the pseudogene TRBV3-2) and TRBJ2-3, with 13 bases lining up with TRBD2. J gave up 4 bases and V 2 bases, and 6 bases lay outside the gene matches. CDR1 and CDR2 from the germline V gene are LGHDT and YNNKEL (reference sequence). This CDR3 region has 17 residues.

This clone was counted a few times. The chain couples TRBV5-1 to TRBJ1-1, with D maybe TRBD1 (5 bases). The V end was cut by 0 bases, the J end by 4 bases, with 10 bases between. The CDR3 consists of 14 residues. The germline V gene encodes CDR1 SGHRS and CDR2 YFSETQ. This CDR3 reads CASSLERGVTEAFF. The CDR3 nucleotides read TGCGCCAGCAGCTTGGAGCGGGGGGTCACTGAAGCTTTCTTT.

The V and J genes are TRBV18 and TRBJ2-3, with D maybe TRBD2 (5 bases). Trimming stripped 3 bases from V and 4 bases from J, with 17 bases between. The CDR3 length is 16 residues. Germline assignment: CDR1 KGHSH and CDR2 LQKENI. The CDR3 nucleotides are TGTGCCAGCTCACCCCGACCTATGAGGGCCCCAGATACGCAGTATTTT. Its translation: CASSPRPMRAPDTQYF.

The V and J genes are TRBV18 and TRBJ1-4, with TRBD1 as a possible D gene (6 bases). This CDR3 has 14 residues. V was cut by 2 bases and J by 8 bases, with 12 bases left in between. Germline CDR1 KGHSH, CDR2 LQKENI. In nucleotides, the CDR3 is TGTGCCAGCTCACCAGAACCAAGGGGGGAAAAACTGTTTTTT. Encoded protein: CASSPEPRGEKLFF.

The CDR3 spells CSASRASGGAGYNEQFF. The CDR3 nucleotides are TGCAGTGCTAGTAGGGCTAGCGGGGGCGCTGGATACAATGAGCAGTTCTTC. This chain connects TRBV20-1 to TRBJ2-1, with TRBD2 matching 10 bases. There are 17 residues in the CDR3. Germline V gene data show CDR1 as DFQATT and CDR2 as SNEGSKA (reference sequence). After removal of 3 bases from V and 4 bases from J, the junction contained 12 bases not matched to a gene.

The genes are TRBV6-1 and TRBJ1-5, with D possibly TRBD1 on 6 matching bases. V was cut by 4 bases and J by 6 bases, with 19 bases left in between. This CDR3 is built from 16 residues. The germline CDR1 and CDR2 sequences are MNHNS and SASEGT. The CDR3 nucleotides read TGTGCCAGCAGTGTGTCAGGGGCAGGTTGGGGTCAGCCCCAGCATTTT. This codes for CASSVSGAGWGQPQHF.

The chain combines TRBV24-1 with TRBJ2-3; D may be TRBD2 (5 bases). This CDR3 is built from 14 residues. Germline assignment: CDR1 KGHDR and CDR2 SFDVKD. V was shortened by 4 bases and J by 3 bases, with 10 bases between the two germline ends. The CDR3 is CATSDRRRTDTQYF. The DNA of the CDR3 is TGTGCCACCAGTGACCGACGGAGGACAGATACGCAGTATTTT.

CDR3 in amino acids: CASGGSPGNTIYF. CDR3 nucleotides: TGTGCCAGCGGGGGGAGTCCTGGAAACACCATATATTTT. The chain is built from TRBV6-5 and TRBJ1-3, with a weak D call TRBD1 (5 bases). Germline V gene lookup returns CDR1 MNHEY and CDR2 SVGAGI. Trimming left V 8 bases short and J 2 bases short, with 10 bases between. There are 13 residues in the CDR3.

CDR3 DNA sequence: TGTGCCAGCAGTGTTCAGGGGTGGAGCACTGAAGCTTTCTTT. The encoded protein is CASSVQGWSTEAFF. The chain uses TRBV2 and TRBJ1-1, with D maybe TRBD1 (6 bases). Germline values: CDR1 SNHLY, CDR2 FYNNEI. The CDR3 is 14 amino acids. V lost 4 bases to trimming and J lost 4 bases, with 13 bases between them.

The rearrangement joins TRBV9 to TRBJ1-1; 9 bases fit TRBD1. The germline gives CDR1 SGDLS, CDR2 YYNGEE. V trimming: 4 bases; J trimming: 3 bases; junction bases outside the gene matches: 7. The CDR3 is 15 residues long. The CDR3 reads CASSPETGGYTEAFF. The CDR3 DNA sequence: TGTGCCAGCAGCCCAGAAACAGGGGGCTACACTGAAGCTTTCTTT.

The chain has TRBV11-2 and TRBJ2-7; a weak D match, TRBD1 (5 bases). The CDR3 has 14 amino acids. Trimming took off 4 bases at V and 2 bases at J, with 12 bases between the two ends. Germline assignment: CDR1 SGHAT and CDR2 FQNNGV. CDR3 region: CASSSRQLTYEQYF. The CDR3 bases are TGTGCCAGCAGCTCCAGACAGTTAACCTACGAGCAGTACTTC.

The CDR3 bases are TGTGCCAGCAGTGAGGATGCGGGTGTGTCTTCACCCCTCCACTTT. Translated, it gives CASSEDAGVSSPLHF. The rearrangement links TRBV6-1 to TRBJ1-6, with D unclear. CDR1 MNHNS and CDR2 SASEGT come from the germline V gene. V was pared by 3 bases and J by 9 bases, with 15 bases between. The CDR3 contains 15 residues.

The rearrangement links TRBV20-1 to TRBJ2-5; D call uncertain. The V and J ends lost 3 bases and 4 bases respectively, with 15 bases between them. This CDR3 is 14 amino acids long. Germline V gives CDR1 DFQATT, CDR2 SNEGSKA (reference sequence). CDR3 in amino acids: CSASPGYLGETQYF. The CDR3 DNA reads TGCAGTGCTAGTCCAGGCTACCTTGGAGAGACCCAGTACTTC.

The chain carries TRBV25-1 and TRBJ2-7; 11 bases map to TRBD1. Germline assignment: CDR1 MGHDK and CDR2 SYGVNS. V trimming: 8 bases; J trimming: 3 bases; junction bases outside the gene matches: 0. The CDR3 runs 12 residues. The CDR3 DNA is TGTGCCAGCGGGACAGGGGGCTACGAGCAGTACTTC. Protein product: CASGTGGYEQYF.

This sequence joins TRBV10-3 and TRBJ2-7, with 12 bases that match TRBD1. V was pared by 2 bases and J by 4 bases, with 9 bases of the junction left unmatched. Germline-derived CDR1 and CDR2 are ENHRY and SYGVKD. The CDR3 runs to 17 residues. For the CDR3, the DNA is TGTGCCATCAGTGAGGCGGGGACAGGGGGCGTGTTATACGAGCAGTACTTC. Translation: CAISEAGTGGVLYEQYF.

This rearrangement joins TRBV29-1 to TRBJ2-4; TRBD2 matches at 7 bases. There are 17 residues in the CDR3. Per germline, CDR1 SQVTM and CDR2 ANQGSEA. The V and J ends lost 4 bases and 0 bases, in that order; junction bases with no gene match: 12. The CDR3 loop reads CSVGGGGDGLAKNIQYF. The DNA of the CDR3 is TGCAGCGTTGGTGGGGGAGGGGACGGACTAGCCAAAAACATTCAGTACTTC. The whole variable domain, remainder taken from reference TRBV29-1 and TRBJ2-4, is SAVISQKPSRDICQRGTSLTIQCQVDSQVTMMFWYRQQPGQSLTLIATANQGSEATYESGFVIDKFPISRPNLTFSTLTVSNMSPEDSSIYLCSVGGGGDGLAKNIQYFGAGTRLSVL.

The rearrangement links TRBV6-5 to TRBJ1-6; TRBD1 might be the D (5 bases). This CDR3 is 14 amino acids long. Trimming stripped 5 bases from V and 5 bases from J, with 10 bases between. CDR1 and CDR2 from the germline V gene are MNHEY and SVGAGI. The CDR3 DNA is TGTGCCAGCAGTCCAGGGTCGGATAATTCACCCCTCCACTTT. It translates to CASSPGSDNSPLHF.

The rearrangement links TRBV12-3 or TRBV12-4 to TRBJ1-1; D not resolved. V gave up 3 bases and J gave up 13 bases, with 12 bases separating them. The CDR3 consists of 11 residues. DNA of the CDR3: TGTGCCAGCAGTTTCCTAGGAAGAGTTTTCTTT. Protein: CASSFLGRVFF.

The V gene is TRBV7-9, the J gene TRBJ1-2; D is uncertain. The V gene lost 1 base and the J gene lost 8 bases, with 14 bases spanning the gap. This CDR3 comprises 14 residues. Germline CDR1 and CDR2: SEHNR and FQNEAQ (reference sequence). This CDR3 is CASSLEGHSGGYTF. The CDR3 region has the DNA TGTGCCAGCAGCTTAGAGGGCCATTCGGGGGGCTACACCTTC.

The V and J genes are TRBV7-3 and TRBJ2-3; 8 nucleotides line up with TRBD2. This CDR3 has 17 amino acids. J gave up 5 bases and V 0 bases, and 10 bases lay outside the gene matches. CDR1 is SGHTA, CDR2 FQGTGA, per germline. CDR3 nucleotide sequence: TGTGCCAGCAGCTTAACGGGGACTAGAGATAGAGGAGATACGCAGTATTTT. It translates to CASSLTGTRDRGDTQYF.

The chain joins TRBV6-6 to TRBJ1-5; weak D call: TRBD1 (5 bases). The germline CDR1 and CDR2 sequences are MNHNY and SVGAGI (reference sequence). This CDR3 comprises 16 residues. V was cut by 0 bases and J by 6 bases, with 15 bases left in between. The CDR3 nucleotides read TGTGCCAGCAGTTACTCGACCGGGACGGGGGGTCAGCCCCAGCATTTT. Its translation is CASSYSTGTGGQPQHF.

The chain combines TRBV9 with TRBJ1-2, with TRBD1 matching 9 bases. The J segment lost 7 bases and the V segment lost 3 bases, leaving 10 bases of the junction unmatched. CDR1 is SGDLS, CDR2 YYNGEE, per germline. The CDR3 contains 15 residues. For the CDR3, the DNA is TGTGCCAGCAGCGACTGGGACAGGGACCTCTCTGGCTACACCTTC. Its protein is CASSDWDRDLSGYTF.

The chain uses TRBV3-1 (or the pseudogene TRBV3-2) and TRBJ2-7; 7 nucleotides match TRBD2. The CDR3 is 17 amino acids. V lost 0 bases to trimming and J lost 0 bases; unmatched junction nucleotides: 8. The V gene's germline CDR1 is LGHDT and CDR2 YNNKEL (reference sequence). The CDR3 sequence is CASSQDFGGEPSYEQYF. The CDR3 region has the DNA TGTGCCAGCAGCCAAGATTTTGGGGGGGAGCCCTCCTACGAGCAGTACTTC.

The gene calls are TRBV29-1 and TRBJ2-5, with D possibly matching TRBD1 (6 bases). The CDR3 covers 12 residues. V was cut by 5 bases and J by 1 base, with 8 bases left in between. In germline, CDR1 is SQVTM, CDR2 ANQGSEA. The CDR3 DNA reads as TGCAGCGTTTACAGGGCCCAAGAGACCCAGTACTTC. It translates to CSVYRAQETQYF. The full variable domain, with the rest looked up from reference TRBV29-1 and TRBJ2-5, is SAVISQKPSRDICQRGTSLTIQCQVDSQVTMMFWYRQQPGQSLTLIATANQGSEATYESGFVIDKFPISRPNLTFSTLTVSNMSPEDSSIYLCSVYRAQETQYFGPGTRLLVL.

The chain links TRBV9 to TRBJ2-7; 7 nucleotides line up with TRBD2. J was trimmed by 2 bases and V by 1 base; bases with no gene match: 3. This CDR3 contains 14 residues. Looked up from germline, CDR1 is SGDLS and CDR2 is YYNGEE. The CDR3 here is CASSVNSGAYEQYF. The DNA for the CDR3 is TGTGCCAGCAGCGTAAACAGCGGGGCCTACGAGCAGTACTTC.

The V gene is TRBV7-9, the J gene TRBJ1-4; a weak D match, TRBD1 (5 bases). The CDR3 sequence is 15 residues long. Germline CDR1 SEHNR, CDR2 FQNEAQ (reference sequence). V was pared by 4 bases and J by 7 bases, with 16 bases between. The CDR3 reads CASSSAQGAGEKLFF. CDR3 DNA sequence: TGTGCCAGCAGCTCCGCCCAAGGGGCCGGTGAAAAACTGTTTTTT.

This clone was seen ten or more times. Distinct nucleotide sequences in the sample also encode this CDR3. The chain uses TRBV7-3 and TRBJ2-1; 7 bases agree with TRBD1. This CDR3 has 15 residues. Looked up from germline, CDR1 is SGHTA and CDR2 is FQGTGA. The V and J ends lost 5 bases and 5 bases, in that order; junction bases with no gene match: 9. CDR3 residues: CASSLRQGINNEQFF. The DNA of the CDR3 is TGTGCCAGCAGCCTGCGACAGGGTATTAACAATGAGCAGTTCTTC.